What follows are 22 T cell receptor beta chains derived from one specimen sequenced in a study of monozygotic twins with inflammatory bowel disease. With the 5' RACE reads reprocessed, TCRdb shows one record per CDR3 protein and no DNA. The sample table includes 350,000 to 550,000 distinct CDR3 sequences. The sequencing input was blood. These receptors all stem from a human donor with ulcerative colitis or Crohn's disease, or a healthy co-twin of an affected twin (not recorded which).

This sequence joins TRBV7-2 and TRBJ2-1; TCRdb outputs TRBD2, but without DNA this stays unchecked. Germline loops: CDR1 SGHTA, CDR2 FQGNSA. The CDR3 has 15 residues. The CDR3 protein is CASSEGSGAYNEQFF.

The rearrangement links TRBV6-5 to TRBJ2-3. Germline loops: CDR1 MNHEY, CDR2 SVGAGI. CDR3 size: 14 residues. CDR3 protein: CASGYRVHADTQYF.

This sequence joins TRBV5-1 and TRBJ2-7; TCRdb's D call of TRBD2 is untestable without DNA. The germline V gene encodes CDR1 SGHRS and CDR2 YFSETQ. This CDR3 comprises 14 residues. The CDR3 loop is CASRTGTSALEQYF. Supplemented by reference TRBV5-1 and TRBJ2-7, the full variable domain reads KAGVTQTPRYLIKTRGQQVTLSCSPISGHRSVSWYQQTPGQGLQFLFEYFSETQRNKGNFPGRFSGRQFSNSRSEMNVSTLELGDSALYLCASRTGTSALEQYFGPGTRLTVT.

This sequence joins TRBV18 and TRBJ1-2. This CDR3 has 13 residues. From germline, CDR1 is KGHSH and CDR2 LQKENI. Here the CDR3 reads CASSPGENYGYTF. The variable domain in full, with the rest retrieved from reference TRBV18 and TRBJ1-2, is NAGVMQNPRHLVRRRGQEARLRCSPMKGHSHVYWYRQLPEEGLKFMVYLQKENIIDESGMPKERFSAEFPKEGPSILRIQQVVRGDSAAYFCASSPGENYGYTFGSGTRLTVV.

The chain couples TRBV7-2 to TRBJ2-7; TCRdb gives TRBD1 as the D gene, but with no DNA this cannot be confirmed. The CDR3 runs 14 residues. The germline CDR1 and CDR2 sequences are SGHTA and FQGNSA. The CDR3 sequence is CASSRRQGAYEQYF.

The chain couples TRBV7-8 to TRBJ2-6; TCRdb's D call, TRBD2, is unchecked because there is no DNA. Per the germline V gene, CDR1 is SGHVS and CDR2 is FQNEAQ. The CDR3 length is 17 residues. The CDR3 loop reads CASSLAGLGERANVLTF.

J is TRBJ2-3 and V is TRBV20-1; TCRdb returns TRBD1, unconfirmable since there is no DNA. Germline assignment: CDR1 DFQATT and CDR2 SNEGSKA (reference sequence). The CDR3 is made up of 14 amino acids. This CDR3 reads CSAQPQAAGDTQYF.

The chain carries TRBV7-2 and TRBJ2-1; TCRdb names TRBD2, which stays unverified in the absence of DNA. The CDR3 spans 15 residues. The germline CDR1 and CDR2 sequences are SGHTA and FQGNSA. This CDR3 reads CASSLAQSLWYEQFF.

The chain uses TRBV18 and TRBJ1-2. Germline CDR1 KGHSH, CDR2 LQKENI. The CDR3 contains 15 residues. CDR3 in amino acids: CASSPQARGSSGYTF.

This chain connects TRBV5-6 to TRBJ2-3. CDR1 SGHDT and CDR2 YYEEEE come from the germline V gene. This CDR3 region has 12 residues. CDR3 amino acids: CASSLDMGTQYF.

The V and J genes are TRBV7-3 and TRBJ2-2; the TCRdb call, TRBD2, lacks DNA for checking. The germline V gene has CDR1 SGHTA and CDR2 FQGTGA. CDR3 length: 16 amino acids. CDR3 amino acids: CASSFGGRASTGELFF.

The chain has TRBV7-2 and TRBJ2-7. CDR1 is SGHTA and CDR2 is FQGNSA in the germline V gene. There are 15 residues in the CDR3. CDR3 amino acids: CASSLNLASSYEQYF.

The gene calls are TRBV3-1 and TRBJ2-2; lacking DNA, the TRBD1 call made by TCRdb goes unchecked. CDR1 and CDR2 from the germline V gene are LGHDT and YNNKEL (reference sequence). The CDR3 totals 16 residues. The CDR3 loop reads CASSHYGTINTGELFF.

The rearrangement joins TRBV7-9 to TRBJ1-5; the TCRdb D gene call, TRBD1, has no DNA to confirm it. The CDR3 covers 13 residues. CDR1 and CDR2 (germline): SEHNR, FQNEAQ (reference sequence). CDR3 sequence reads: CASSFGGNQPQHF.

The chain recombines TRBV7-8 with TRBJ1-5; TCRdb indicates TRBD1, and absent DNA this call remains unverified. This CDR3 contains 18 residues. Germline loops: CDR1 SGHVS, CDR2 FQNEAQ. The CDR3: CASSPTGPIMTGSQPQHF.

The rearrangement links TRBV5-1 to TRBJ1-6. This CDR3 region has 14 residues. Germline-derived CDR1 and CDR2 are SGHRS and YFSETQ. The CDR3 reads CASSLGGINSPLHF.

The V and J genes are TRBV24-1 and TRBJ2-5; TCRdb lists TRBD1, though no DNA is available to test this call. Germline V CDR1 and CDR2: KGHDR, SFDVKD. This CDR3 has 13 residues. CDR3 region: CATSRTAKETQYF.

The CDR3 here is CASSQTSGRGGEQFF. The chain couples TRBV28 to TRBJ2-1; TCRdb's D gene call, TRBD2, goes unchecked for lack of DNA. The CDR3 is made up of 15 amino acids. Germline V CDR1 and CDR2: MDHEN, SYDVKM.

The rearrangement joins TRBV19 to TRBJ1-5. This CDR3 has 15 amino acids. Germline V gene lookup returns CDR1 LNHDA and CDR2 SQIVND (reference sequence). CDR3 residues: CASSLGVLTPGPQHF.

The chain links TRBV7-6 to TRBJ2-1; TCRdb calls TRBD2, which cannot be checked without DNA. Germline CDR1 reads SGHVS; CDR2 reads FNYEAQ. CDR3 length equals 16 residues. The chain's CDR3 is CASSPEREGGYNEQFF. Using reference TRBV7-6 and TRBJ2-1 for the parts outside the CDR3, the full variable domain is GAGVSQSPRYKVTKRGQDVALRCDPISGHVSLYWYRQALGQGPEFLTYFNYEAQQDKSGLPNDRFSAERPEGSISTLTIQRTEQRDSAMYRCASSPEREGGYNEQFFGPGTRLTVL.

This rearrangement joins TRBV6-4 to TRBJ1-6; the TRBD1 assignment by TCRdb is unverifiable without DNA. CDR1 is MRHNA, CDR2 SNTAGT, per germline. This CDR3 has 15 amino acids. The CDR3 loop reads CASSPRSGPNSPLHF.

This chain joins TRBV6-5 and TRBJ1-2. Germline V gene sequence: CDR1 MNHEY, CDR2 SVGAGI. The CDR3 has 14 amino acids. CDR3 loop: CASSSLRLGYGYTF.